This is a list of T cell receptor beta chains from one sample in a study of T cells in localized non-small cell lung cancer. Only in-frame clones appear in the TCRdb table, and some are missing; sequencing was by immunoSEQ multiplex PCR. The repertoire holds tens of thousands of clones, with around 86% as singletons. The sequencing here drew on PBMCs, taken before any cancer treatment. The receptors were sampled from a man aged 40-75 years with stage II squamous cell lung carcinoma. Each CDR3 is given with its conserved first and last residue. Each record gives: V gene, D gene, clone size, J gene, CDR3 DNA, CDR3 protein. The D gene is left open where the match is weak. Expanded clones are given a class, and other clones once, few, many or no size at all.

TRBV30	TRBD2	-	TRBJ2-3	TGTGCCTGGAGTGTAGGTGGGAGGGGAAGCACAGATACGCAGTATTTT	CAWSVGGRGSTDTQYF
TRBV29-1	-	-	TRBJ2-5	TGCAGCGTTGACGTTGGGGGGATGGGGGAGACCCAGTACTTC	CSVDVGGMGETQYF
TRBV5-4	TRBD1	-	TRBJ1-2	TGTGCCAGCAGTCCGCAGGGGGCGGGGGACTATGGCTACACCTTC	CASSPQGAGDYGYTF
TRBV28	-	-	TRBJ1-2	TGTGCCAGCAGTTTACCGTATGCCCCTAACTATGGCTACACCTTC	CASSLPYAPNYGYTF
TRBV10-3	TRBD1	-	TRBJ1-2	TGTGCCAGCAGTGAATTGGGACAGGGGGAGTGGGACTATGGCTACACCTTC	CASSELGQGEWDYGYTF
TRBV7-6	TRBD2	-	TRBJ2-1	TGTGCCAGCAGCGATACTAGCGGGGGGGCTCGCTCCTACAATGAGCAGTTCTTC	CASSDTSGGARSYNEQFF
TRBV27	TRBD1	-	TRBJ1-1	TGTGCCAGCACTCTCCAGGGGGGAAGGACTGAAGCTTTCTTT	CASTLQGGRTEAFF
TRBV2	TRBD1	-	TRBJ2-7	TGTGCCAGCAGTGAGTCCGGGGTCCGGACAGGGTACGAGCAGTACTTC	CASSESGVRTGYEQYF
TRBV19	-	-	TRBJ2-2	TGTGCCAGTAGTCCACCTAAGGGGCAGAACACCGGGGAGCTGTTTTTT	CASSPPKGQNTGELFF
TRBV28	TRBD1	-	TRBJ1-1	TGTGCCAGCACCAAAGGGGGCCGCCGTGAAGCTTTCTTT	CASTKGGRREAFF
TRBV29-1	-	-	TRBJ1-1	TGCAGCGTGGAAGGACGGGGGGCCTATGAAGCTTTCTTT	CSVEGRGAYEAFF
TRBV7-3	-	-	TRBJ2-2	TGTGCCAGCAGCCCACGAGGTTCGATGAACACCGGGGAGCTGTTTTTT	CASSPRGSMNTGELFF
TRBV5-6	-	few	TRBJ2-5	TGTGCCAGCAGCTTGAGAACTGGGGAGACCCAGTACTTC	CASSLRTGETQYF
TRBV10-3	-	-	TRBJ2-7	TGTGCCATCAGGGCGGGTGCCGTGGGGTACGAGCAGTACTTC	CAIRAGAVGYEQYF
TRBV5-6	TRBD1	-	TRBJ1-1	TGTGCCAGCAGCTCGACAGGGGGGTTCCATGAAGCTTTCTTT	CASSSTGGFHEAFF
TRBV2	-	-	TRBJ1-6	TGTGCCAGCGGGCCGGAGGCAAATTCACCCCTCCACTTT	CASGPEANSPLHF
TRBV14	-	-	TRBJ2-5	TGTGCCAGCAGCCATAAAGAGACCCAGTACTTC	CASSHKETQYF
TRBV4-2	-	few	TRBJ1-2	TGTGCCAGCAGCCAAGCTCGGACAGCCTATGGCTACACCTTC	CASSQARTAYGYTF
TRBV4-1	-	-	TRBJ1-3	TGCGCCAGCAGCCAAATGGGGCTGACTGGCCACTCTGGAAACACCATATATTTT	CASSQMGLTGHSGNTIYF
TRBV7-2	-	-	TRBJ1-2	TGTGCCAGCAGCTTAGAGGGACAAGGTGGCTACACCTTC	CASSLEGQGGYTF
TRBV11-2	-	-	TRBJ2-7	TGTGCCAGCAGCTTAGATCGGGAACAGGGCTACGAGCAGTACTTC	CASSLDREQGYEQYF
TRBV15	-	-	TRBJ1-3	TGTGCCACCAGCAGAGTTGGCAGGCCGCCTCTTGGAAACACCATATATTTT	CATSRVGRPPLGNTIYF
TRBV7-2	-	-	TRBJ1-1	TGTGCCAGCAGCTTAGAAGGGGGGGACACTGAAGCTTTCTTT	CASSLEGGDTEAFF
TRBV13	TRBD1	-	TRBJ2-5	TGTGCCAGCAGCCCTTGGACAGGGGAGAGAGAGACCCAGTACTTC	CASSPWTGERETQYF
TRBV5-4	-	-	TRBJ2-3	TGTGCCAGCAGCTTGACCCCCACAGATACGCAGTATTTT	CASSLTPTDTQYF
TRBV6-4	TRBD1	-	TRBJ1-1	TGTGCCAGACCGGACAGGGGTATGAACACTGAAGCTTTCTTT	CARPDRGMNTEAFF
TRBV5-1	-	few	TRBJ2-1	TGCGCCAGCAGCTTGGTATCCGCCAGGAACAATGAGCAGTTCTTC	CASSLVSARNNEQFF
TRBV25-1	TRBD2	-	TRBJ2-1	TGTGCCAGCAGGGATAGCGGGAGGGCCGAGTTCTTC	CASRDSGRAEFF
TRBV4-2	TRBD1	hyperexpanded	TRBJ1-1	TGTGCCAGCAGCCAATGGGGGACAGGGGATGGGAACACTGAAGCTTTCTTT	CASSQWGTGDGNTEAFF
TRBV19	-	few	TRBJ2-1	TGTGCCAGGATGACGAAGCAGTTCTTC	CARMTKQFF
TRBV19	-	-	TRBJ1-5	TGTGCCAGGAAGAGAAGTTCGGAGCAGCCCCAGCATTTT	CARKRSSEQPQHF
TRBV7-3	-	-	TRBJ2-7	TGTGCCAGCAGCTTCGTTTTCCACGAGCAGTACTTC	CASSFVFHEQYF
TRBV19	TRBD2	-	TRBJ2-2	TGTGCCAGTAGTATCACCGGGGGGACCACCGGGGAGCTGTTTTTT	CASSITGGTTGELFF
TRBV4-2	-	-	TRBJ1-2	TGTGCCAGCAGCCAAGGGGCAGGGAATAACTATGGCTACACCTTC	CASSQGAGNNYGYTF
TRBV2	-	few	TRBJ1-4	TGTGCCAGCCACCTGACTATTAATGAAAAACTGTTTTTT	CASHLTINEKLFF
TRBV6-4	-	-	TRBJ1-2	TGTGCCAGCAGTGTCCCCGGAGGGAATGGCTACACCTTC	CASSVPGGNGYTF
TRBV7-6	-	-	TRBJ1-1	TGTGCCAGCAGCTTAGTCCGGGGCGCTGAAGCTTTCTTT	CASSLVRGAEAFF
TRBV27	-	-	TRBJ2-7	TGTGCCAGCCTCCCCTCCTGGCGGACCAGCTCCTACGAGCAGTACTTC	CASLPSWRTSSYEQYF
TRBV19	-	-	TRBJ1-2	TGTGCCAGTCGTACAGGGTCGGCTTCTGGAGGCTACACCTTC	CASRTGSASGGYTF
TRBV11-3	TRBD1	-	TRBJ1-5	TGTGCCAGCAGCCGTGACAGGGATCAGCCCCAGCATTTT	CASSRDRDQPQHF
TRBV30	-	few	TRBJ2-1	TGTGCCTGGAGTCCAAAGGCTAGCTTGGGAGGCAATGAGCAGTTCTTC	CAWSPKASLGGNEQFF
TRBV19	-	-	TRBJ2-2	TGTGCCAGTCGGGCGGGCGGCGGCGGGGAGCTGTTTTTT	CASRAGGGGELFF
TRBV5-1	-	-	TRBJ2-3	TGCGCCAGCAGCTTAGGCCCGTACCTACAGGATCGCACAGATACGCAGTATTTT	CASSLGPYLQDRTDTQYF
TRBV28	-	-	TRBJ2-1	TGTGCCAGCAGTTTGCAAGGGGAACGTGAGCAGTTCTTC	CASSLQGEREQFF
TRBV28	TRBD1	few	TRBJ1-5	TGTGCCAGCAGTTCCGTCGGGACAGCGATTCTAAGAAATCAGCCCCAGCATTTT	CASSSVGTAILRNQPQHF
TRBV9	-	once	TRBJ2-1	TGTGCCAGCAGCGTCCGGGACATATCCTACAATGAGCAGTTCTTC	CASSVRDISYNEQFF
TRBV11-3	-	-	TRBJ2-1	TGTGCCAGCAGCTTAGTGCGGTACAATGAGCAGTTCTTC	CASSLVRYNEQFF
TRBV27	-	-	TRBJ1-2	TGTGCCAGCAGGTACAGGGAAGCTAACTATGGCTACACCTTC	CASRYREANYGYTF
TRBV7-9	TRBD1	-	TRBJ1-1	TGTGCAGCCGGGACAGGGGGGTACCCTGAAGCTTTCTTT	CAAGTGGYPEAFF
TRBV16	-	-	TRBJ2-1	TGTGCCAGCAGCCCGGACTGGACTTCATACAATGAGCAGTTCTTC	CASSPDWTSYNEQFF